The clone carrying this TCR beta chain is medium-sized by share. This sample stems from a study of T cell changes during pregnancy in multiple sclerosis. Clones were read by immunoSEQ multiplex PCR, and TCRdb kept only the in-frame ones, dropping some. The data contain about 42,000 clones, approximately 92% of them singletons. Per germline, CDR1 MGHDK and CDR2 SYGVNS. This CDR3 has 14 residues. J gave up 3 bases and V 1 base, and 0 bases lay outside the gene matches. The chain is built from TRBV25-1 and TRBJ2-7; 10 bases fit TRBD2. This receptor was obtained from a female donor in good health, enrolled as a control in a pregnancy study. The sequences come from CD4+ T cells from peripheral blood mononuclear cells, collected after pregnancy. The CDR3 protein is CASSEWTSGYEQYF. Here the CDR3 DNA reads TGTGCCAGCAGTGAATGGACTAGCGGCTACGAGCAGTACTTC.